The T cell receptor beta chain under discussion was sequenced for a study of cytomegalovirus exposure and HLA in healthy donors. Overall study findings and caveats: In vitro experiments confirmed that three CMV-associated chains were specific for CMV antigens.

The PCR employed 60 Vbeta primers together with 13 Jbeta primers. The method was immunoSEQ multiplex PCR; TCRdb's version includes in-frame clones alone and lacks a portion of them. The table includes more than 90,000 clones, roughly 79% detected once. The CDR3 is made up of 17 amino acids. Germline lookup yields CDR1 GTSNPN and CDR2 SVGIG (reference sequence). The ends were cut back, 7 bases at V and 0 bases at J, with 19 bases in the middle. To note about this clone: Its antigen is unknown.

The V and J genes are TRBV30 and TRBJ1-6; D perhaps matches TRBD1 (6 bases). The clonotype was recovered from a man aged 40-55 years in good health and CMV-seronegative. Sequencing was carried out using PBMCs. CDR3 DNA sequence: TGTGCCTTGCGGACAGAAGCCATGAGCTCCTATAATTCACCCCTCCACTTT. Translating it yields CALRTEAMSSYNSPLHF.